This T cell receptor beta chain derives from a study of blood T cell repertoires in COVID-19. Study-wide background: From the United States, Italy and Spain came samples of acute and convalescent COVID-19. The analysed material was cDNA or gDNA that came from T cells, B-cell-depleted T cells, or PBMCs.

Here immunoSEQ multiplex PCR was the method, and the copy in TCRdb shows in-frame clones only, minus some. The repertoire holds hundreds of thousands of clones, with roughly 85% as singletons. V shed 6 bases, J shed 4 bases, and the junction held 8 bases outside the gene matches. Germline loops: CDR1 SGHAT, CDR2 FQNNGV. The CDR3 has 16 amino acids. V and J are TRBV11-2 and TRBJ2-6, with 8 bases matching TRBD1. The origin of this receptor is a woman under 30 with acute or convalescent COVID-19. Material for sequencing was peripheral blood. Written as DNA, the CDR3 is TGTGCCAGCAGTTCGGCAGGGGGCGCCGGGGCCAACGTCCTGACTTTC. It translates to CASSSAGGAGANVLTF.